Here is one TCR beta chain with its context. Its matching antigen is unknown. The CDR3 sequence is 13 residues long. CDR1 is MNHEY, CDR2 SMNVEV, per germline (reference sequence). TCRdb re-called the 5' RACE reads and gives one entry per CDR3 protein, without DNA. Its table records roughly 300,000 distinct CDR3 sequences. This specimen comes from a study of monozygotic twins with inflammatory bowel disease. General study points: Among twins, concordant and discordant pairs did not differ in repertoire similarity, possibly from limited power. With others, IBD patients shared fewer clonotypes than healthy twins did, especially with disease activity.

Sequencing was performed on blood. V and J are TRBV27 and TRBJ2-7; TCRdb designates TRBD1, a call that cannot be tested without DNA. The TCR comes from a human donor with ulcerative colitis or Crohn's disease, or a healthy co-twin of an affected twin (not recorded which). The CDR3 loop reads CASSRTRLSEQYF.